The 12 T cell receptor beta chains listed next were all sequenced from one sample in a study of Graves' ophthalmopathy and Graves' hyperthyroidism. RNA transcripts yielded amplified TCR beta CDR3 regions. Following a first-round RT-PCR that used HTBI primers, a second-round multiplex PCR was carried out. One entry per CDR3 protein, called by TCRdb with MiXCR from the multiplex PCR reads. The repertoire holds 210,000 or so distinct CDR3 sequences, roughly 27% seen once, with 8.5% to 9.5% in the top ten. Sequencing was carried out using peripheral blood. These receptor sequences come from a man in his forties or fifties with Graves' ophthalmopathy.

The chain employs TRBV11-2 and TRBJ2-5; the D gene is possibly TRBD2 (6 bases). The CDR3 runs to 14 residues. Germline-derived CDR1 and CDR2 are SGHAT and FQNNGV. Between the trimmed V and J ends, which lost 4 bases and 2 bases, there was a span of 11 bases. CDR3 nucleotides: TGTGCCAGCAGCTCAACGGGGGAACAAGAGACCCAGTACTTC. This sequence encodes CASSSTGEQETQYF.

The chain is built from TRBV10-1 and TRBJ1-5, with TRBD1 as a possible D gene (5 bases). This CDR3 has 13 residues. Trimming removed 2 bases at V and 3 bases at J, with 5 bases between. The germline V gene has CDR1 WNHNN and CDR2 SYGVQD (reference sequence). For the CDR3, the DNA is TGCGCCAGCAGTGAGGGGACCAATCAGCCCCAGCATTTT. This gives the protein CASSEGTNQPQHF.

This clonotype was found many times. The V call is TRBV12-3 or TRBV12-4, the J call TRBJ2-7, with TRBD2 matching over 7 bases. V shed 1 base, J shed 3 bases, and the junction held 3 bases outside the gene matches. The CDR3 covers 14 residues. The CDR3 sequence is CASSLGLADYEQYF. For the CDR3, the DNA is TGTGCCAGCAGTTTAGGGCTAGCGGACTACGAGCAGTACTTC.

J is TRBJ2-7 and V is TRBV6-5; 9 bases agree with TRBD1. From germline, CDR1 is MNHEY and CDR2 SVGAGI. V lost 3 bases, J lost 4 bases, and 10 bases stayed unmatched. The CDR3 consists of 16 residues. Here the CDR3 reads CASSYALGQGLYEQYF. In DNA form, the CDR3 reads TGTGCCAGCAGTTATGCTTTGGGACAGGGACTATACGAGCAGTACTTC.

This clonotype was observed at least ten times. CDR3 loop: CASREATGLGAEAFF. CDR3 DNA: TGTGCCAGCAGGGAGGCGACAGGGTTGGGAGCTGAAGCTTTCTTT. The rearrangement links TRBV7-9 to TRBJ1-1, with 7 bases matching TRBD1. Germline CDR1 SEHNR, CDR2 FQNEAQ (reference sequence). The CDR3 loop spans 15 amino acids. Trimming removed 6 bases from V and 6 bases from J; junction bases left unmatched: 13.

This clonotype was seen many times. The chain recombines TRBV6-5 with TRBJ1-1, with D unclear. The CDR3 totals 14 residues. Per germline, CDR1 MNHEY and CDR2 SVGAGI. Trimming took 5 bases from V and 0 from J, leaving 10 bases between them. CDR3 coding DNA: TGTGCCAGCAGTCGAGACGGCTTGAACACTGAAGCTTTCTTT. This translates into CASSRDGLNTEAFF.

The CDR3 sequence is CASRQLTGSETQYF. In DNA form, the CDR3 reads TGTGCCAGCAGGCAGCTGACAGGTTCAGAGACCCAGTACTTC. The genes are TRBV28 and TRBJ2-5; D is perhaps TRBD1 (6 bases). Trimming removed 6 bases at V and 4 bases at J, with 15 bases between. The germline CDR1 and CDR2 sequences are MDHEN and SYDVKM. This CDR3 is 14 amino acids long. Based on the CDR3 plus reference TRBV28 and TRBJ2-5, the full variable domain is DVKVTQSSRYLVKRTGEKVFLECVQDMDHENMFWYRQDPGLGLRLIYFSYDVKMKEKGDIPEGYSVSREKKERFSLILESASTNQTSMYLCASRQLTGSETQYFGPGTRLLVL.

The chain is built from TRBV7-9 and TRBJ2-7; TRBD1 might be the D (6 bases). The V and J ends lost 4 bases and 7 bases respectively, with 11 bases between them. The CDR3 is 12 residues long. Germline-derived CDR1 and CDR2 are SEHNR and FQNEAQ (reference sequence). The CDR3 region is CASSSFQGEQYF. Here the CDR3 DNA reads TGTGCCAGCAGCTCATTCCAGGGGGAGCAGTACTTC.

The chain employs TRBV24-1 and TRBJ2-5; D ambiguous. Trimming took off 0 bases at V and 6 bases at J, with 1 base between the two ends. The CDR3 consists of 11 residues. Germline V lookup: CDR1 KGHDR, CDR2 SFDVKD. CDR3 sequence (DNA): TGTGCCACCAGTGATTTGAAGACCCAGTACTTC. It encodes CATSDLKTQYF.

This clonotype was detected ten times or more. V and J are TRBV28 and TRBJ2-5; the D gene is possibly TRBD2 (7 bases). V lost 6 bases and J 3 bases, leaving 14 bases between the germline ends. The CDR3 is 14 residues long. Germline loops: CDR1 MDHEN, CDR2 SYDVKM. The CDR3 region has the DNA TGTGCCAGCAGGCTAGGGGGGGGGGAAGAGACCCAGTACTTC. Protein: CASRLGGGEETQYF. The complete variable domain, with remaining parts taken from reference TRBV28 and TRBJ2-5, reads DVKVTQSSRYLVKRTGEKVFLECVQDMDHENMFWYRQDPGLGLRLIYFSYDVKMKEKGDIPEGYSVSREKKERFSLILESASTNQTSMYLCASRLGGGEETQYFGPGTRLLVL.

This clonotype was seen many times. The V and J genes are TRBV12-3 or TRBV12-4 and TRBJ2-2, with TRBD2 matching 9 bases. This CDR3 has 15 residues. V trimming: 3 bases; J trimming: 4 bases; junction bases outside the gene matches: 3. The CDR3 DNA follows: TGTGCCAGCAGTTTTGCGGGAGGGCCCACCGGGGAGCTGTTTTTT. Residues: CASSFAGGPTGELFF.

This clonotype was observed many times. The chain combines TRBV11-2 with TRBJ2-5; 7 bases match TRBD1. Germline V gene lookup returns CDR1 SGHAT and CDR2 FQNNGV. The CDR3 covers 14 residues. The V gene end was trimmed by 3 bases and the J gene end by 5 bases; junction bases not matched to a gene: 6. The chain's CDR3 is CASSLTGSRETQYF. In DNA, the CDR3 is TGTGCCAGCAGCTTGACAGGGAGTCGGGAGACCCAGTACTTC.